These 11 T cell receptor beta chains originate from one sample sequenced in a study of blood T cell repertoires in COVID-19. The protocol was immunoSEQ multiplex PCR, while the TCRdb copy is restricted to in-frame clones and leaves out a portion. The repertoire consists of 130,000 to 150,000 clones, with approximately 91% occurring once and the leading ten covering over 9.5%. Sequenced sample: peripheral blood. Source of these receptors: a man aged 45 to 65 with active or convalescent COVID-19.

CDR3 bases: TGTGCCAGCTCACCAAGGAGAAATGAGCAGTTCTTC. Encoded protein: CASSPRRNEQFF. The V gene is TRBV18, the J gene TRBJ2-1; D is unclear. The CDR3 has 12 amino acids. Trimming left V 2 bases short and J 7 bases short, with 6 bases between. The germline gives CDR1 KGHSH, CDR2 LQKENI.

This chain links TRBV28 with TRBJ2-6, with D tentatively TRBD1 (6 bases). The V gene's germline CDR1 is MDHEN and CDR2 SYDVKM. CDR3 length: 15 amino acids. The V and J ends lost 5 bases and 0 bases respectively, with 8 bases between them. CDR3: CASSPDSSGANVLTF. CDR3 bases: TGTGCCAGCAGTCCGGACAGCTCTGGGGCCAACGTCCTGACTTTC.

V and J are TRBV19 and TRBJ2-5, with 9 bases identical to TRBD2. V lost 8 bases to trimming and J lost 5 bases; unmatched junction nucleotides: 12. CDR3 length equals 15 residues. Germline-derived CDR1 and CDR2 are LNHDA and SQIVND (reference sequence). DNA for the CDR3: TGTGCCAGTGGAAAAACCGGGACTAGCCAGGAGACCCAGTACTTC. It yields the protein CASGKTGTSQETQYF. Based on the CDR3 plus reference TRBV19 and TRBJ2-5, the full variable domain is DGGITQSPKYLFRKEGQNVTLSCEQNLNHDAMYWYRQDPGQGLRLIYYSQIVNDFQKGDIAEGYSVSREKKESFPLTVTSAQKNPTAFYLCASGKTGTSQETQYFGPGTRLLVL.

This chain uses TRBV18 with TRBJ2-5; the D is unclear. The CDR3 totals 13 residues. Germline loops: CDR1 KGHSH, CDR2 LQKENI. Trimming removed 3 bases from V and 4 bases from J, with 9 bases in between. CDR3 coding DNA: TGTGCCAGCTCACCTCTCGAGAGAGAGACCCAGTACTTC. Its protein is CASSPLERETQYF.

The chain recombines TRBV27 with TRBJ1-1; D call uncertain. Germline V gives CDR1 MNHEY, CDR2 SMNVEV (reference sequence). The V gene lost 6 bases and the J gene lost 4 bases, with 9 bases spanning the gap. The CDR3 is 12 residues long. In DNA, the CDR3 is TGTGCCAGCAGGAAGGGAGGCACTGAAGCTTTCTTT. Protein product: CASRKGGTEAFF.

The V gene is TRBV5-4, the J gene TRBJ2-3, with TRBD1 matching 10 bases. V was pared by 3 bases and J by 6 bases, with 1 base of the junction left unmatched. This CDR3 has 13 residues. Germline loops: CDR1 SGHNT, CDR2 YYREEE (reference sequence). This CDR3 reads CASSSGQGDTQYF. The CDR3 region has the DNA TGTGCCAGCAGCTCGGGACAGGGGGATACGCAGTATTTT.

The DNA for the CDR3 is TGCGCCAGCAGCCAGGGATGGACAGTGGCACCCAATACTAACTATGGCTACACCTTC. It specifies CASSQGWTVAPNTNYGYTF. The genes are TRBV4-1 and TRBJ1-2; possibly TRBD1 for D (6 bases). V lost 3 bases and J 0 bases, leaving 23 bases between the germline ends. Germline CDR1 is MGHRA and CDR2 is YSYEKL. The CDR3 sequence is 19 residues long.

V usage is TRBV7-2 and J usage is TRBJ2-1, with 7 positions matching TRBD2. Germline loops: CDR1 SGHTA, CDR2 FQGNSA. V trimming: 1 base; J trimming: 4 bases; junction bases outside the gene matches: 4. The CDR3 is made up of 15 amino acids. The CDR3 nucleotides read TGTGCCAGCAGCTTAGTGCGGGAGACTTACAATGAGCAGTTCTTC. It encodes CASSLVRETYNEQFF.

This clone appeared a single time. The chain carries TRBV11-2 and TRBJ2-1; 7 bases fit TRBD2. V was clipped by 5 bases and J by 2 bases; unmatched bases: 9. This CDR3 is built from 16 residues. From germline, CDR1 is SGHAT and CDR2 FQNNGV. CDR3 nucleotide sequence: TGTGCCAGCAGCCCCATTGGGGGGAGGGCCTACAATGAGCAGTTCTTC. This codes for CASSPIGGRAYNEQFF. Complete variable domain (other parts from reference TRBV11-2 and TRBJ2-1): EAGVAQSPRYKIIEKRQSVAFWCNPISGHATLYWYQQILGQGPKLLIQFQNNGVVDDSQLPKDRFSAERLKGVDSTLKIQPAKLEDSAVYLCASSPIGGRAYNEQFFGPGTRLTVL.

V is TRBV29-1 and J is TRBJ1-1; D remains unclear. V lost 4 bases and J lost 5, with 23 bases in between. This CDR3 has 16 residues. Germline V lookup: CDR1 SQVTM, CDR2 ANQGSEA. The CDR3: CSVASGLLKRSTEAFF. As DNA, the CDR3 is TGCAGCGTTGCGAGCGGTCTTCTAAAGAGGAGTACTGAAGCTTTCTTT. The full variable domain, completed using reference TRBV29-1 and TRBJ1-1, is SAVISQKPSRDICQRGTSLTIQCQVDSQVTMMFWYRQQPGQSLTLIATANQGSEATYESGFVIDKFPISRPNLTFSTLTVSNMSPEDSSIYLCSVASGLLKRSTEAFFGQGTRLTVV.

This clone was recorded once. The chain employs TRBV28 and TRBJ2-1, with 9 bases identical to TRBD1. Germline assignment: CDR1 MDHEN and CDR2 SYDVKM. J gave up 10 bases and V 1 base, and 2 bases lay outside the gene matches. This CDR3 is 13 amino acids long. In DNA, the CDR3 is TGTGCCAGCAGTTTATTACAGGGGGCCGAGCAGTTCTTC. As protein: CASSLLQGAEQFF.